This T cell receptor beta chain came from a study of vaccination and CD4 T cells after COVID-19. Looking at the study overall: Post-diagnosis, post-COVID samples were collected after a median approximately 92 days, ranging 35 to 161.

Notes on the study in general: SARS-CoV-2-reactive clonotype medians increased from about 20 to 38, not significantly.

Treatment defined: roughly 10-day PBMC culture with coronavirus spike peptide pools or control peptides (ViraFEST assay). This clonotype rates as medium-sized. Its specificity is unknown. The Oncomine TCR Beta short-read assay was what sequenced the DNA obtained from cultured CD4+ T cells. TCRdb reprocessed the PCR reads via MiXCR and lists one record per CDR3 protein. The sample comprises under 4,000 distinct CDR3 sequences, around a sixth of which are singletons, and about 22% rests with the top ten. The trim removed 4 bases at V and 5 bases at J, leaving 4 bases unmatched. In germline, CDR1 is WNHNN, CDR2 SYGVQD (reference sequence). CDR3 length equals 16 residues.

This receptor was obtained from a human donor who had recovered from COVID-19. The sequenced sample was CD4+ T cells from blood, cultured in vitro. The chain recombines TRBV10-1 with TRBJ2-1, with 14 bases identical to TRBD2. The CDR3 loop is CASSAGLAGGDNEQFF. The CDR3 DNA reads TGCGCCAGCAGTGCTGGACTAGCGGGGGGCGACAATGAGCAGTTCTTC.